The entry below describes one T cell receptor (beta chain). Its specificity is not known. Germline trimming cut 5 bases from V and 2 bases from J; bases unmatched to any gene: 5. CDR1 is MNHEY, CDR2 SMNVEV, per germline (reference sequence). The CDR3 has 17 amino acids. The table came from immunoSEQ multiplex PCR; TCRdb's copy has only in-frame clones and leaves some out. This table has fewer than 100,000 clones, over 75% appearing once. This entry is derived from a study of a mutant IDH1 vaccine in newly diagnosed glioma. As for time point: week 5, during vaccination. Mutant IDH1 20-mer peptide, at 300 ug, made up each vaccine dose, with topical imiquimod.

The starting material was PBMCs, obtained from a glioma patient whose treatment included an IDH1 peptide vaccine. This clonotype was obtained from a woman between 50 and 59 years old with glioma. This chain links TRBV27 with TRBJ2-3, with 15 nucleotides matching TRBD2. The DNA of the CDR3 is TGTGCCAGCAGTCCTGGACTAGCGGGAGGGGACACAGATACGCAGTATTTT. Translated, it gives CASSPGLAGGDTDTQYF.